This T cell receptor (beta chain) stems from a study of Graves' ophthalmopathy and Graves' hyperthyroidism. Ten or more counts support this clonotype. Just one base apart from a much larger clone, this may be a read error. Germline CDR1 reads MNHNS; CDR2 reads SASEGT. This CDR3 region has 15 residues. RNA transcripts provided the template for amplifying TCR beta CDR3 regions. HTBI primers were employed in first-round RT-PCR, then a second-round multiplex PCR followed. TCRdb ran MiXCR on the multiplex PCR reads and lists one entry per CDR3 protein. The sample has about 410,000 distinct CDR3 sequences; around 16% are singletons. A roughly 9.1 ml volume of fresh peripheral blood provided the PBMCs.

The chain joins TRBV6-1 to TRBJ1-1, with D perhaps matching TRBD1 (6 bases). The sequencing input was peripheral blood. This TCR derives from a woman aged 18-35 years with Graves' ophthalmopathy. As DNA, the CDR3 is TGTGCCAGCAGCCTGGTCCAGGGGATGAACACTGAAACTTTCTTT. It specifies CASSLVQGMNTETFF.